This T cell receptor beta chain was sequenced for a study of breast tumors, draining lymph nodes, adjacent tissues. This clonotype has more than one count but fewer than ten. The antigen is undetermined. Study results and limitations: Tumor TCR diversity was below lymph nodes but above nontumor tissue.

TCRdb analysed the multiplex PCR reads with MiXCR anew, one entry per CDR3 protein. The repertoire includes 30,000 to 40,000 distinct CDR3 sequences, over 55% of them detected once, and over 15% sits in the top ten. What was sequenced was breast tumor tissue. The TCR sequence derives from a female donor with breast cancer. Some clones in this sample may be carry-over from other donors' samples.

The CDR3 bases are TGTGCCAGCAGCTTAGCGGGCCGAGGGGGCTCCTACGAGCAGTACTTC. This encodes CASSLAGRGGSYEQYF. This chain connects TRBV7-6 to TRBJ2-7, with D possibly being TRBD1 (6 bases). From germline, CDR1 is SGHVS and CDR2 FNYEAQ. The CDR3 has 16 amino acids. V lost 0 bases and J lost 0, with 12 bases in between. Full variable domain (rest looked up from reference TRBV7-6 and TRBJ2-7): GAGVSQSPRYKVTKRGQDVALRCDPISGHVSLYWYRQALGQGPEFLTYFNYEAQQDKSGLPNDRFSAERPEGSISTLTIQRTEQRDSAMYRCASSLAGRGGSYEQYFGPGTRLTVT.